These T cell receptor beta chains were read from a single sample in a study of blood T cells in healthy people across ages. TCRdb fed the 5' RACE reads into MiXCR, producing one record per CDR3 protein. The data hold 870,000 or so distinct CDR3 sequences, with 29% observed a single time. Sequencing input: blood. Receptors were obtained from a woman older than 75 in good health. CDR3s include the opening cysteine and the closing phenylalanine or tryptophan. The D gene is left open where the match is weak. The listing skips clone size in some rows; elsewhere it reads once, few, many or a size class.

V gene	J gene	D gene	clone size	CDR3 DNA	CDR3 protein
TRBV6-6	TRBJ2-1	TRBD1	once	TGTGCCAGCGGACGGGACAGCTCCCACAATGAGCAGTTCTTC	CASGRDSSHNEQFF
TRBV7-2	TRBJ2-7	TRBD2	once	TGTGCCAGCAGCTTAGTAAGGGCTAGCGGGGGCTACGAGCAGTACTTC	CASSLVRASGGYEQYF
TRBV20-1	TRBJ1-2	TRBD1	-	TGCAGTGCTAGAGAGGACAGGGGTTTCTATGGCTACACCTTC	CSAREDRGFYGYTF
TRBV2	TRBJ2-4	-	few	TGTGCCAGCAGTGTACATGCGGAAGTTCTAGCCAAAAACATTCAGTACTTC	CASSVHAEVLAKNIQYF
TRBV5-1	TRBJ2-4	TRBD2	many	TGCGCCAGCAGCTTGGCCGAATACGGGACTAGCGGGGGAACCAAAAACATTCAGTACTTC	CASSLAEYGTSGGTKNIQYF
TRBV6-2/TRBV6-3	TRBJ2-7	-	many	TGTGCCAGCAGTTACAACAGAAAGTCCGAGCAGTACTTC	CASSYNRKSEQYF
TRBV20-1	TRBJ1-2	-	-	TGCAGTGCTGCGGAGGGTCGAGTTAACTATGGCTACACCTTC	CSAAEGRVNYGYTF
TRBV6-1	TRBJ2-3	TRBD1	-	TGTGCCAGCAGTGAACAGGAGACAGGGGCGGATACGCAGTATTTT	CASSEQETGADTQYF
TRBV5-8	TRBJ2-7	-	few	TGTGCCAGCAGCTTTGGACTCCCCAGGGACGAGCAGTACTTC	CASSFGLPRDEQYF
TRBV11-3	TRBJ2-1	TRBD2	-	TGTGCCAGCAGCTTACCGGGGGGATTCTACAATGAGCAGTTCTTC	CASSLPGGFYNEQFF
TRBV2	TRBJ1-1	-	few	TGTGCCAGCGGGGAACTAGGGGGGCGCAACACTGAAGCTTTCTTT	CASGELGGRNTEAFF
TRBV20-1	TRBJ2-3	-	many	TGCAGTACTAACCGGCGCCCTTACACAGATACGCAGTATTTT	CSTNRRPYTDTQYF
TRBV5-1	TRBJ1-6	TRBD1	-	TGCGCCAGCACCATTGACAGGGATAATTCACCCCTCCACTTT	CASTIDRDNSPLHF
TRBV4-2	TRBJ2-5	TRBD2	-	TGTGTCAGCAGCCCTGACACAGGGTTGCGGGAGGCCCAGTACTTC	CVSSPDTGLREAQYF
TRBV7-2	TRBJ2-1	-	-	TGTGCCAGCAGCTTCCGTCAGGATCTTATGTTCTTC	CASSFRQDLMFF
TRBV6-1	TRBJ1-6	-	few	TGTGCCAGCAGTGATTACGGGGGGTCTTCCCTCCACTTT	CASSDYGGSSLHF
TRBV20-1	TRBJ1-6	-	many	TGCAGTGCTAGCGACAGCTCCTATAATTCACCCCTCCACTTT	CSASDSSYNSPLHF
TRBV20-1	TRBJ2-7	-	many	TGCAGTGCTTCCTCTGGACCTATCTCCTACGAGCAGTACTTC	CSASSGPISYEQYF
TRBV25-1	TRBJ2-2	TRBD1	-	TGTGCCAGCGGTCCCACAGGGGGGAACACCGGGGAGCTGTTTTTT	CASGPTGGNTGELFF
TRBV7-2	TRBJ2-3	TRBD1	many	TGTGCCAGCAGCCTGCGGACAGGGGGCGTGTCAGATACGCAGTATTTT	CASSLRTGGVSDTQYF
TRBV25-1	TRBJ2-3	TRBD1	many	TGTGCCAGCAGACCGACAGGGGGCTTTGGAGATACGCAGTATTTT	CASRPTGGFGDTQYF
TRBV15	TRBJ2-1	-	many	TGTGCCACCAGCGGAAAAGGGGAGCACAATGAGCAGTTCTTC	CATSGKGEHNEQFF
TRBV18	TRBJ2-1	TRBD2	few	TGTGCCAGCTCACCATCTGGGAGGGAGGGCCAACTCTTC	CASSPSGREGQLF
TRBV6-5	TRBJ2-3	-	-	TGTGCCAGCAGTTACTCGGGGGGCAGATTAAATACGCAGTATTTT	CASSYSGGRLNTQYF
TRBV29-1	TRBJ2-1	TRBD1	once	TGCAGCGTTGCGGACAGGTTGTTGTTCTTC	CSVADRLLFF
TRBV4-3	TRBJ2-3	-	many	TGCGCCAGCAGCCCCCGACAGATGACAGATACGCAGTATTTT	CASSPRQMTDTQYF
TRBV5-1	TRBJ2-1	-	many	TGCGCCAGCAGCGCCTCTTCGACGAGGGGTGAGCAGTTCTTC	CASSASSTRGEQFF
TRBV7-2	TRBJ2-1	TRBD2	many	TGTGCCAGCAGCTTAGGGGTAGCGGGGGGGCCAGAGCAGTTCTTC	CASSLGVAGGPEQFF
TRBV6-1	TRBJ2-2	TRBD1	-	TGTGCCAGCAGTGAACTTTTAAAGGGGGCGCGTGACACCGGGGAGCTGTTTTTT	CASSELLKGARDTGELFF
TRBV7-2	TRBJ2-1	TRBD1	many	TGTGCCAGCAGCGGTACCGGGACAGGGATCAATGAGCAGTTCTTC	CASSGTGTGINEQFF
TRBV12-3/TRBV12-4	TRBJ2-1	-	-	TGTGCCAGCAGGACCCAACCGGGACTGGGGGGAAGTGAGCAGTTCTTC	CASRTQPGLGGSEQFF
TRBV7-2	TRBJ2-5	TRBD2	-	TGTGCCAGCAGCTTCCCGACTAGCGGGTTTTGGGGGCAAGAGACCCAGTACTTC	CASSFPTSGFWGQETQYF
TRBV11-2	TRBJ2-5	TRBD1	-	TGTGCCAGCAGCTTTGGAACAGGGGGCATGGAGACCCAGTACTTC	CASSFGTGGMETQYF
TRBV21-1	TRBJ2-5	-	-	TGTGCCAGCAGCAAAGTAACCTCCGACTTC	CASSKVTSDF
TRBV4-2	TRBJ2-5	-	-	TGTGCCAGCAGCCAAGTAATCGGGGGCAGAGAGACCCAGTACTTC	CASSQVIGGRETQYF
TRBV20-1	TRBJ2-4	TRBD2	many	TGCACTCCCGGGGTGAGCGGGGGTGCCAAAAACATTCAGTACTTC	CTPGVSGGAKNIQYF
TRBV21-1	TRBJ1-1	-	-	TGTGCCAGTCCCTCGGTGGACAGGGGCTCTGAAGCTTTCTTT	CASPSVDRGSEAFF
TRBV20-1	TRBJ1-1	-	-	TGCAGTGCTAGAGAGGGTAAAGGGGAAGCTTTCTTT	CSAREGKGEAFF
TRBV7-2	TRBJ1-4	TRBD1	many	TGTGCCAGCAGCTTAGTTGGCACAGGGGAGGAAAAACTGTTTTTT	CASSLVGTGEEKLFF
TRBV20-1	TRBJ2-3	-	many	TGCAGTGTCCGGACTGGGCCGGAAGATACGCAGTATTTT	CSVRTGPEDTQYF
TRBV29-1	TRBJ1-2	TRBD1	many	TGCAGCGCTAGATTGACAGGGGCAGGTGGCTACACCTTC	CSARLTGAGGYTF
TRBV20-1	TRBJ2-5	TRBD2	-	TGCAGTGCTAGAGCACTCGGAGCGGGGGGGCCCCCAGAGACCCAGTACTTC	CSARALGAGGPPETQYF
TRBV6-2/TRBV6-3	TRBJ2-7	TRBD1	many	TGTGCCAGCCGTTCGGTCATTCCCCAAAGGACAGGGCTCCACGAGCAGTACTTC	CASRSVIPQRTGLHEQYF
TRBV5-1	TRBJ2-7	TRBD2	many	TGCGCCAGCACCTTGGTGGCGGGAGACTCCGTTAGCCAGTACTTC	CASTLVAGDSVSQYF
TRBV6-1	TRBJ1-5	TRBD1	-	TGTGCCAGCAGTCCGGGACAGGGAGCCGTCAATCAGCCCCAGCATTTT	CASSPGQGAVNQPQHF
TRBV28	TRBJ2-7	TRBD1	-	TGTGCCAGCAGCGTCCTACAGGGGGCGTGGAGCGGAAACGAATACGGGTACGAGCAGTACTTC	CASSVLQGAWSGNEYGYEQYF
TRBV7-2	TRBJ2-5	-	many	TGTGCCAGCAGCTTAGCTGGGTTCGGTGAGACCCAGTACTTC	CASSLAGFGETQYF
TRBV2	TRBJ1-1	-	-	TGTGCCAGCAGTGAAAATTGGGGGGGCACTGAAGCTTTCTTT	CASSENWGGTEAFF
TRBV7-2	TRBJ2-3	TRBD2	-	TGTGCCAGCAGCTTACAAGCGGGAGGGAGAGATACGCAGTATTTT	CASSLQAGGRDTQYF
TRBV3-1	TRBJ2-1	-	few	TGTGCCAGCACCTTAGGGACCGCGGGCTACAATGAGCAGTTCTTC	CASTLGTAGYNEQFF
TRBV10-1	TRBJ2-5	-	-	TGCGCCAGCAGTGAGTCGGTGGTTCCGGGGACCCAGTACTTC	CASSESVVPGTQYF
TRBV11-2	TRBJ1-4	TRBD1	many	TGTGCCAGCAGCAGAGGACAGGGTGCTAGCCCAATTGCTAATGAAAAACTGTTTTTT	CASSRGQGASPIANEKLFF
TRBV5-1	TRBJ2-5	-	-	TGCGCCAGCAGCTTGCTAGGAGTTAGGGAGCAGTACTTC	CASSLLGVREQYF
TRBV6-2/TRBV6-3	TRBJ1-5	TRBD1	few	TGTGCCAGCACCGAGGGGGCCGTGTCCCGTGGTTCCAATCAGCCCCAGCATTTT	CASTEGAVSRGSNQPQHF